This T cell receptor beta chain derives from a study of blood T cell repertoires in COVID-19. The CDR3 sequence is 17 residues long. Per germline, CDR1 SGHRS and CDR2 YFSETQ. V lost 4 bases, J lost 2 bases, and 7 bases stayed unmatched. Profiled with immunoSEQ multiplex PCR; TCRdb holds only in-frame clones, not every one. The sample holds some 30,000 clones, around 88% seen once. The source of this sequence is a human donor in a cohort sampled during active COVID-19. The genes are TRBV5-1 and TRBJ2-3, with 13 bases aligning to TRBD2. Sequenced sample: peripheral blood. CDR3 in DNA: TGCGCCAGCAGCCGGGGGACTAGCGGGGTAATCACAGATACGCAGTATTTT. Its translation is CASSRGTSGVITDTQYF.